These 4 T cell receptor beta chains were all obtained from the same sample, sequenced in a study of T cell responses to AZD1222 COVID-19 vaccine. TCRdb's table, derived via immunoSEQ multiplex PCR, lists solely in-frame clones and lacks some. The sample has 57,000 or so clones; around 80% are singletons. The sample consisted of peripheral blood, taken 28 days after the second AZD1222 dose. These receptors all come from an adult who received the AZD1222 COVID-19 vaccine.

The chain uses TRBV28 and TRBJ2-3, with 8 bases matching TRBD1. V shed 6 bases, J shed 1 base, and the junction held 9 bases outside the gene matches. Germline-derived CDR1 and CDR2 are MDHEN and SYDVKM. CDR3 length: 16 residues. In DNA, the CDR3 is TGTGCCAGCAGGGGCCCCGGACAGGGAGGCACAGATACGCAGTATTTT. The encoded protein is CASRGPGQGGTDTQYF.

The CDR3 DNA follows: TGTGCCAGCTCACCGTTCGGACTAGCGGGAGGCCCTAGCACAGATACGCAGTATTTT. Translation gives CASSPFGLAGGPSTDTQYF. This chain uses TRBV18 with TRBJ2-3; 14 bases are a match to TRBD2. Germline V lookup: CDR1 KGHSH, CDR2 LQKENI. V gave up 3 bases and J gave up 0 bases; unmatched junction bases: 8. The CDR3 totals 19 residues.

This rearrangement joins TRBV20-1 to TRBJ1-5, with D unresolved. Looked up from germline, CDR1 is DFQATT and CDR2 is SNEGSKA (reference sequence). The CDR3 totals 13 residues. V lost 3 bases, J lost 3 bases, and 9 bases lay in between. For the CDR3, the DNA is TGCAGTGCTAGTCATGGCGTCAATCAGCCCCAGCATTTT. Translating it yields CSASHGVNQPQHF.

The rearrangement uses TRBV6-5 and TRBJ1-5; D gene unclear. V dropped 0 bases and J dropped 0 bases, with 6 bases sitting between them. The germline CDR1 and CDR2 sequences are MNHEY and SVGAGI. CDR3 size: 15 residues. The CDR3: CASSYSRVSNQPQHF. DNA of the CDR3: TGTGCCAGCAGTTACTCTCGGGTTAGCAATCAGCCCCAGCATTTT.